A single sample is the source of the 9 T cell receptor beta chains below, sequenced in a study of blood T cell repertoires in COVID-19. Sequencing was performed with immunoSEQ multiplex PCR; in TCRdb, only in-frame clones are kept and a portion is missing. The data show 330,000 or so clones, with about 90% seen just once and roughly 2% held by the top ten. Input material: PBMCs or T cells enriched from blood (not recorded which). All receptors derive from a middle-aged man in a cohort exposed to, infected with or recovered from COVID-19 (not recorded which).

The CDR3 region is CASGLDSFDIQYF. The CDR3 DNA reads as TGTGCCAGTGGGTTAGACAGTTTCGACATTCAGTACTTC. This chain connects TRBV25-1 to TRBJ2-4, with a weak D call TRBD1 (5 bases). Trimming removed 9 bases from V and 8 bases from J, with 17 bases in between. CDR1 MGHDK and CDR2 SYGVNS come from the germline V gene. This CDR3 has 13 residues.

The chain joins TRBV28 to TRBJ1-3, with D unresolved. V dropped 6 bases and J dropped 0 bases, with 12 bases sitting between them. The CDR3 is made up of 15 amino acids. The V gene's germline CDR1 is MDHEN and CDR2 SYDVKM. This CDR3 reads CASSASGRSGNTIYF. The CDR3 nucleotides are TGTGCCAGCAGCGCCTCAGGCCGCTCTGGAAACACCATATATTTT. The whole variable domain, filled in from reference TRBV28 and TRBJ1-3, reads DVKVTQSSRYLVKRTGEKVFLECVQDMDHENMFWYRQDPGLGLRLIYFSYDVKMKEKGDIPEGYSVSREKKERFSLILESASTNQTSMYLCASSASGRSGNTIYFGEGSWLTVV.

This chain uses TRBV28 with TRBJ1-5; TRBD1 is a possible D gene (6 bases). The ends were cut back, 3 bases at V and 3 bases at J, with 15 bases in the middle. CDR3 size: 16 residues. Per germline, CDR1 MDHEN and CDR2 SYDVKM. The CDR3 spells CASSLVQGSPNQPQHF. DNA of the CDR3: TGTGCCAGCAGTTTGGTTCAGGGGTCACCCAATCAGCCCCAGCATTTT.

The genes are TRBV19 and TRBJ2-7; 8 bases agree with TRBD2. Germline trimming cut 4 bases from V and 6 bases from J; bases unmatched to any gene: 11. The germline V gene encodes CDR1 LNHDA and CDR2 SQIVND (reference sequence). The CDR3 extends over 15 amino acids. CDR3 DNA sequence: TGTGCCAGTAGTAACTGGGCCAGCGGGAGAAGCGAGCAGTACTTC. Translated, it gives CASSNWASGRSEQYF.

The chain joins TRBV11-3 to TRBJ2-2; tentative D call: TRBD1 (6 bases). Trimming pared 4 bases from V and 5 bases from J, leaving 8 bases between. Looked up from germline, CDR1 is SGHNT and CDR2 is YENEEA. CDR3 length: 13 residues. The CDR3 DNA follows: TGTGCCAGCAGCTCCGGACAGACCGGGGAGCTGTTTTTT. This sequence encodes CASSSGQTGELFF.

The V call is TRBV24-1, the J call TRBJ2-1; 13 bases fit TRBD2. The CDR3 covers 17 residues. The V gene's germline CDR1 is KGHDR and CDR2 SFDVKD. V was clipped by 2 bases and J by 3 bases; unmatched bases: 3. DNA of the CDR3: TGTGCCACCAGTGATTGGACTAGCGGGAGAAACTACAATGAGCAGTTCTTC. Protein: CATSDWTSGRNYNEQFF.

This rearrangement joins TRBV6-1 to TRBJ2-3, with 7 bases identical to TRBD1. The CDR3 is made up of 16 amino acids. The junction had 8 bases not matched to a gene; V was cut back by 4 bases and J by 1 base. Germline V lookup: CDR1 MNHNS, CDR2 SASEGT. CDR3 DNA: TGTGCCAGCAGTGGGAGATCCGGGACAGGCACAGATACGCAGTATTTT. Its protein is CASSGRSGTGTDTQYF.

The rearrangement joins TRBV6-1 to TRBJ1-2, with 8 bases matching TRBD1. This CDR3 comprises 15 residues. Germline loops: CDR1 MNHNS, CDR2 SASEGT. V gave up 6 bases and J gave up 3 bases; unmatched junction bases: 9. DNA of the CDR3: TGTGCCAGCAGCCTGCGCAGGGGGCGGGACTATGGCTACACCTTC. Translation gives CASSLRRGRDYGYTF.

This sequence joins TRBV19 and TRBJ1-1; no clear D. V gave up 2 bases and J gave up 2 bases, with 9 bases separating them. The germline gives CDR1 LNHDA, CDR2 SQIVND (reference sequence). The CDR3 length is 14 residues. CDR3 bases: TGTGCCAGTAGTATAAGTCCCAGAAACACTGAAGCTTTCTTT. Its protein is CASSISPRNTEAFF.